This T cell receptor beta chain was recovered during a study of CD8 T cells in ankylosing spondylitis. Trimming pared 5 bases from V and 2 bases from J, leaving 12 bases between. In germline, CDR1 is LNHDA, CDR2 SQIVND (reference sequence). This CDR3 region has 14 residues. As to this clonotype: Its antigen remains unknown.

Study results and caveats: A motif in TCR beta, a set of eight highly homologous variants, appeared characteristic of ankylosing spondylitis blood. Reported data indicate significant enrichment of disease-linked clones within matched ankylosing spondylitis synovial fluid.

Each CDR3 protein is one row after TCRdb ran MiXCR on the 5' RACE reads. The sample yields 40,000 or so distinct CDR3 sequences, about a tenth seen once. J is TRBJ1-2 and V is TRBV19; D unclear. The clonotype was recovered from a male donor with ankylosing spondylitis or in good health (not recorded which). The sequenced material came from blood, either unsorted or a sorted T cell fraction (not recorded which). CDR3 sequence: CASSSSQENYGYTF. CDR3 sequence (DNA): TGTGCCAGTAGTTCTTCTCAGGAAAACTATGGCTACACCTTC.